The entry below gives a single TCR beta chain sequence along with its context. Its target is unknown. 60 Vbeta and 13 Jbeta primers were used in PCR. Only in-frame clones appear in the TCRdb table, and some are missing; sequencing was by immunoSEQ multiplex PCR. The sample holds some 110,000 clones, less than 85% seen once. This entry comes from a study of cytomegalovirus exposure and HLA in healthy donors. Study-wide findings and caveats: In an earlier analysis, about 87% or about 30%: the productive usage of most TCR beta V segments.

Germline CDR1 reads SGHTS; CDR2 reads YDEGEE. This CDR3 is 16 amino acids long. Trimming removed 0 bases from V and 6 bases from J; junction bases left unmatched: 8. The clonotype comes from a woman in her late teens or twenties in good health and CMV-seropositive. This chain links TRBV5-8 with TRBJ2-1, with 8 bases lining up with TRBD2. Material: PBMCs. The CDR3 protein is CASSLGPGLAGNEQFF. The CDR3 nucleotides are TGTGCCAGCAGCTTGGGTCCCGGACTAGCAGGCAATGAGCAGTTCTTC.